This is a list of T cell receptor beta chains from one sample in a study of T cell repertoires in cytomegalovirus infection. TCRdb reprocessed the reads with MiXCR, giving one entry per CDR3 protein. The sample records nearly 550,000 distinct CDR3 sequences, more than 15% being singletons. The sequencing sample was made of CD8+ T cells from PBMCs. These receptors came from a human donor in good health (CMV status not recorded). Some clones in this sample may be carry-over from other donors' samples. CDR3s include the opening cysteine and the closing phenylalanine or tryptophan. The order of the fields is D gene, J gene, V gene, clone size, CDR3 protein, CDR3 DNA. D genes are given only for firm matches. Expanded clones are given a class, and other clones once, few, many or no size at all.

-,TRBJ1-1,TRBV6-1,few,CASSDWGFAQMNTEAFF,TGTGCCAGCAGTGACTGGGGTTTTGCCCAAATGAACACTGAAGCTTTCTTT
-,TRBJ2-7,TRBV2,few,CASRIGYEQYF,TGTGCCAGCAGGATTGGTTACGAGCAGTACTTC
-,TRBJ2-1,TRBV3-1,few,CASSQGGRPYNEQFF,TGTGCCAGCAGCCAAGGTGGCAGACCATACAATGAGCAGTTCTTC
-,TRBJ1-1,TRBV7-9,many,CASSPPIGRSNTEAFF,TGTGCCAGCAGCCCGCCCATCGGACGGTCGAACACTGAAGCTTTCTTT
TRBD2,TRBJ2-2,TRBV7-2,many,CASSPRPGLAVTTGELFF,TGTGCCAGCAGCCCCCGACCCGGGCTAGCGGTAACCACCGGGGAGCTGTTTTTT
-,TRBJ1-1,TRBV5-4,-,CASSLGQGTLNTEAFF,TGTGCCAGCAGCTTGGGGCAGGGGACTCTAAACACTGAAGCTTTCTTT
-,TRBJ2-5,TRBV6-6,few,CASNPGEETQYF,TGTGCCAGCAACCCAGGGGAAGAGACCCAGTACTTC
TRBD1,TRBJ1-4,TRBV27,many,CASCSRRGRAEKLFF,TGTGCCAGCTGCTCTCGGAGGGGGCGTGCTGAAAAACTGTTTTTT
-,TRBJ2-1,TRBV11-2,-,CASSLGIGYNEQFF,TGTGCCAGCAGCTTAGGGATCGGATACAATGAGCAGTTCTTC
-,TRBJ2-3,TRBV7-6,-,CASSRPGKNTDMQYF,TGTGCCAGCAGCCGACCGGGGAAGAACACAGATATGCAGTATTTT
-,TRBJ2-2,TRBV4-1,few,CASSQEPVPQGTGELFF,TGCGCCAGCAGCCAAGAACCCGTACCGCAAGGCACCGGGGAGCTGTTTTTT
-,TRBJ1-3,TRBV7-9,many,CASSLATLGYGNTIYF,TGTGCCAGCAGCTTAGCGACGTTAGGTTATGGAAACACCATATATTTT
-,TRBJ2-1,TRBV6-5,few,CASSYSRTPNEQFF,TGTGCCAGCAGTTACTCGAGGACGCCCAATGAGCAGTTCTTC
-,TRBJ1-2,TRBV27,few,CASSFRGGFGYTF,TGTGCCAGCAGTTTTAGGGGGGGCTTCGGCTACACCTTC
TRBD1,TRBJ1-2,TRBV6-5,many,CASSGQGSYTF,TGTGCCAGCAGTGGACAGGGGAGCTACACCTTC